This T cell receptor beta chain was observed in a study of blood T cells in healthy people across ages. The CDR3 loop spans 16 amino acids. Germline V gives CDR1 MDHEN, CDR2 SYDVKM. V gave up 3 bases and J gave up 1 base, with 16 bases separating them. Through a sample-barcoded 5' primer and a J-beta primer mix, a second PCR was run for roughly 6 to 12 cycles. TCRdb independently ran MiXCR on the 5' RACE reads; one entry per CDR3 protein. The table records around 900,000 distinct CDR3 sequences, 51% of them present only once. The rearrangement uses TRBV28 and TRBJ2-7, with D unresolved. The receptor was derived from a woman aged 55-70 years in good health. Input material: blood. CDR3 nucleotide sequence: TGTGCCAGCAGTTTTGCCGGTCAGCTGGGTTCCTACGAGCAGTACTTC. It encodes CASSFAGQLGSYEQYF.